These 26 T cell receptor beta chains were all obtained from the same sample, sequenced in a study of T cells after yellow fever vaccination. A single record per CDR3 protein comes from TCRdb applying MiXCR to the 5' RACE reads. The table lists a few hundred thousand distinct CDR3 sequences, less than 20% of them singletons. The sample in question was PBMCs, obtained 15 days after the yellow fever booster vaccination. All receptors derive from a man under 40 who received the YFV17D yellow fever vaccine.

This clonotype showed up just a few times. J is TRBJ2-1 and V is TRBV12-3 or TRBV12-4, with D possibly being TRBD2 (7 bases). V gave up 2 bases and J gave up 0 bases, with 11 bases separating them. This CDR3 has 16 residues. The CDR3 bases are TGTGCCAGCAGTTTACGGGGGGCCCCCTCCTACAATGAGCAGTTCTTC. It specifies CASSLRGAPSYNEQFF.

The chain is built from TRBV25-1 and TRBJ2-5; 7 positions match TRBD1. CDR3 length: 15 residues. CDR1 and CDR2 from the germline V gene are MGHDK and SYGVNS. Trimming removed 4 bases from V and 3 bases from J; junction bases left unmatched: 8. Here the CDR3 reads CASSGTGVKKETQYF. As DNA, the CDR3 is TGTGCCAGCAGTGGTACAGGGGTAAAAAAAGAGACCCAGTACTTC.

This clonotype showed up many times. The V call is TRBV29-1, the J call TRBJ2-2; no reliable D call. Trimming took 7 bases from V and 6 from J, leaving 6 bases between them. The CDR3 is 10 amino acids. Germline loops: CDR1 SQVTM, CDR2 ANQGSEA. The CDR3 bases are TGCAGCGCCGGCTCCGGGGAGCTGTTTTTT. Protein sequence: CSAGSGELFF.

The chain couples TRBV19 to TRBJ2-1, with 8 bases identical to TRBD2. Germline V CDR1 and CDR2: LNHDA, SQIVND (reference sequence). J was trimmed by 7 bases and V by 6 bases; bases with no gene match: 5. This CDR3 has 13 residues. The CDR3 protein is CASRTGGANEQFF. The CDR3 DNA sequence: TGTGCCAGTAGAACGGGAGGGGCAAATGAGCAGTTCTTC. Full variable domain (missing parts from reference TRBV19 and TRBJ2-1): DGGITQSPKYLFRKEGQNVTLSCEQNLNHDAMYWYRQDPGQGLRLIYYSQIVNDFQKGDIAEGYSVSREKKESFPLTVTSAQKNPTAFYLCASRTGGANEQFFGPGTRLTVL.

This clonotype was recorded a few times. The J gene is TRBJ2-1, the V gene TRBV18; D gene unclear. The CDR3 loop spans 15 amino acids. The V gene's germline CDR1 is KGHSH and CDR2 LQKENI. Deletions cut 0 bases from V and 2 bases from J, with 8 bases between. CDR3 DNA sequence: TGTGCCAGCTCACCACCCCAGATTCCCTACAATGAGCAGTTCTTC. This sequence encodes CASSPPQIPYNEQFF.

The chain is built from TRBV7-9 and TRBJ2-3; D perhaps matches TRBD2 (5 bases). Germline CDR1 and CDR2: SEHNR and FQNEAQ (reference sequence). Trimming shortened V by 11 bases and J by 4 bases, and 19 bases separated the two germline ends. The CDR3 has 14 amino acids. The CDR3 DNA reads TGTGCCCATCCAAGCGGCGGGTTGGCAGATACGCAGTATTTT. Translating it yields CAHPSGGLADTQYF.

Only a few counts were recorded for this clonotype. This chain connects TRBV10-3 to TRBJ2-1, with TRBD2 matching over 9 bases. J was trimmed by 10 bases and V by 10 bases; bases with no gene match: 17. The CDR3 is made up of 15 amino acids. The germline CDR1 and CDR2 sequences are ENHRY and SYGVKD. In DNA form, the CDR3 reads TGTGCCACACGTAGCGGGAGCGCAATGAGCAACGAGCAGTTCTTC. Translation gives CATRSGSAMSNEQFF.

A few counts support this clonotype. Here the CDR3 reads CASRAWGTQYF. CDR3 sequence (DNA): TGTGCCAGTCGAGCTTGGGGGACCCAGTACTTC. The V call is TRBV7-2, the J call TRBJ2-5; D is unresolved. This CDR3 has 11 residues. V lost 9 bases, J lost 7 bases, and 12 bases lay in between. Per germline, CDR1 SGHTA and CDR2 FQGNSA.

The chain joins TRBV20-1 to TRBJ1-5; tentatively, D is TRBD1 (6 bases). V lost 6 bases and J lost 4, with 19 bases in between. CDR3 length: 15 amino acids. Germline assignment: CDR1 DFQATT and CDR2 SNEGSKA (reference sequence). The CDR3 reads CSATLLSGVNQPQHF. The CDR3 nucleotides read TGCAGTGCCACCCTCCTCTCAGGGGTTAATCAGCCCCAGCATTTT.

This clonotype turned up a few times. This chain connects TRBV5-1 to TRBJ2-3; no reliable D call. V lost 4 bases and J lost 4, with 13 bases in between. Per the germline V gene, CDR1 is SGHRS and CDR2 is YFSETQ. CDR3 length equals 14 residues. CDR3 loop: CASSPRPGPDTQYF. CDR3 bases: TGCGCCAGCAGCCCAAGACCAGGTCCAGATACGCAGTATTTT.

The CDR3 DNA sequence: TGTGCCAGCAAGGGGGAGTTGGCCAACTACGAGCAGTACTTC. It is translated as CASKGELANYEQYF. V usage is TRBV6-1 and J usage is TRBJ2-7, with a possible D match to TRBD1 (6 bases). The V gene's germline CDR1 is MNHNS and CDR2 SASEGT. This CDR3 has 14 residues. The germline V and J ends were trimmed by 7 bases and 3 bases, with 16 bases remaining between them.

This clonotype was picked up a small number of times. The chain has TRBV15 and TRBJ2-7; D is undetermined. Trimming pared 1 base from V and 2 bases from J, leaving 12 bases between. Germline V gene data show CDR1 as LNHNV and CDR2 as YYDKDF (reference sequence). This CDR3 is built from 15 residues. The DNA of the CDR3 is TGTGCCACCAGCAGAGGTACCTATCAGACCTACGAGCAGTACTTC. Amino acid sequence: CATSRGTYQTYEQYF.

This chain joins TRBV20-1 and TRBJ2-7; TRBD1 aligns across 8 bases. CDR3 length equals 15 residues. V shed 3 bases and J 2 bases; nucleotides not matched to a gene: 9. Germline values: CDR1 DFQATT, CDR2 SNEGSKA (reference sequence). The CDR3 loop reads CSARAQDRVPYEQYF. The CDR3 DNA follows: TGCAGTGCTAGGGCTCAGGACAGGGTTCCCTACGAGCAGTACTTC.

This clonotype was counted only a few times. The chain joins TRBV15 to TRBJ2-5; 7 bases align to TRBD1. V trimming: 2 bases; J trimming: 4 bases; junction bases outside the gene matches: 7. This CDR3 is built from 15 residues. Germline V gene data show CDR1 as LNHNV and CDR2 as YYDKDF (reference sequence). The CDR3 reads CATSRQTGEGETQYF. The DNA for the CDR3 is TGTGCCACCAGCAGACAAACAGGGGAAGGAGAGACCCAGTACTTC.

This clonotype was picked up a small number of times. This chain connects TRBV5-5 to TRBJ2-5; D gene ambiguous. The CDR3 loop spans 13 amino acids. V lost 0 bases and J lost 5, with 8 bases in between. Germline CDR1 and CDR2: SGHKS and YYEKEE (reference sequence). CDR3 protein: CASSLAYRETQYF. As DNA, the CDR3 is TGTGCCAGCAGCTTGGCCTACCGGGAGACCCAGTACTTC.

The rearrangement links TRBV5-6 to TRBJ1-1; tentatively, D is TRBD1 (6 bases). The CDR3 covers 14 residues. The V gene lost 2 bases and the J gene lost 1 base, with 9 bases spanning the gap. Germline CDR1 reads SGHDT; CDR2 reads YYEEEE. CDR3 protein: CASSFPTGNTEAFF. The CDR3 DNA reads TGTGCCAGCAGCTTTCCGACAGGGAACACTGAAGCTTTCTTT.

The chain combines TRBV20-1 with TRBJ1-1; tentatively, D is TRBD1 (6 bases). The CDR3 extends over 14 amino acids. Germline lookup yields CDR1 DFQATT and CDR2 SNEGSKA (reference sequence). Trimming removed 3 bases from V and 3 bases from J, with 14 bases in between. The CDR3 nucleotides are TGCAGTGCTAGGAAACAGGGTGCGTACACTGAAGCTTTCTTT. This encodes CSARKQGAYTEAFF.

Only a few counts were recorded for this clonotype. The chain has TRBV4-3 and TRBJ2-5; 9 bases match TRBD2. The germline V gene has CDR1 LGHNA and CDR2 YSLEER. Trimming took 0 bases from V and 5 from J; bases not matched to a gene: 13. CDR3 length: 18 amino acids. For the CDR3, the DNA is TGCGCCAGCAGCCAAGACGCCGAAGCGGGAGGTCGTGGGGAGACCCAGTACTTC. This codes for CASSQDAEAGGRGETQYF.

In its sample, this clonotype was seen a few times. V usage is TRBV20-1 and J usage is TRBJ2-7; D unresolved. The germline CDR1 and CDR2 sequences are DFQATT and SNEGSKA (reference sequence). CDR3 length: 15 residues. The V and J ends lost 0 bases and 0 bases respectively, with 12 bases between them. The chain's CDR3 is CSARDATASSYEQYF. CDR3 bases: TGCAGTGCTAGAGATGCGACGGCGAGCTCCTACGAGCAGTACTTC.

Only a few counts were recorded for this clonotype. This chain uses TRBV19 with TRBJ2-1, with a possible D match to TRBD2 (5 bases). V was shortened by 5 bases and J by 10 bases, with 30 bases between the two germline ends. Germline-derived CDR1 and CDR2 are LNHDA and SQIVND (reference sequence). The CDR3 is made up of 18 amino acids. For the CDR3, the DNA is TGTGCCAGTAGTTACGACCCCCGACTAAGTTGGGTAACTGGGGAGCAGTTCTTC. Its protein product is CASSYDPRLSWVTGEQFF.

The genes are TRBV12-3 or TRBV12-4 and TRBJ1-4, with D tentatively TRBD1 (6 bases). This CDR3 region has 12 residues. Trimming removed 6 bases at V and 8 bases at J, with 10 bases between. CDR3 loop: CASSQGKEKLFF. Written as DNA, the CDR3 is TGTGCCAGCAGCCAGGGGAAGGAAAAACTGTTTTTT.

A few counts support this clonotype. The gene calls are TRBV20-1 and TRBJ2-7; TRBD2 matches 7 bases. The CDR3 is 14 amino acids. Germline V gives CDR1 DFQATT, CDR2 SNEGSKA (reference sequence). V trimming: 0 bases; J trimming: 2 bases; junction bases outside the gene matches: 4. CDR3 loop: CSARDESGAYEQYF. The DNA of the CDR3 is TGCAGTGCTAGAGATGAAAGCGGGGCCTACGAGCAGTACTTC.

This CDR3 reads CATSSRLAGTYEQYF. CDR3 DNA: TGTGCCACCAGCTCGAGACTAGCGGGGACCTACGAGCAGTACTTC. This chain joins TRBV15 and TRBJ2-7; 11 positions match TRBD2. V lost 5 bases to trimming and J lost 2 bases; unmatched junction nucleotides: 5. Germline values: CDR1 LNHNV, CDR2 YYDKDF (reference sequence). The CDR3 extends over 15 amino acids.

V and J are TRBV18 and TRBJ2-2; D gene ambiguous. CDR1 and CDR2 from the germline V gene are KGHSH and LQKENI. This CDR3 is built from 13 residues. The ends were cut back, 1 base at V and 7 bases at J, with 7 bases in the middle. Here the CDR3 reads CASSPLPLGELFF. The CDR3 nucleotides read TGTGCCAGCTCACCACTACCTCTCGGGGAGCTGTTTTTT.

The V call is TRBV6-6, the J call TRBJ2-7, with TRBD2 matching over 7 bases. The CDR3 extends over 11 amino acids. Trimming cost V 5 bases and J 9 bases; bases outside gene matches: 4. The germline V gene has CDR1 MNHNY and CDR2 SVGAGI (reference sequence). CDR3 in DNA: TGTGCCAGCAGTCCGGGAGGTGTGCAGTACTTC. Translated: CASSPGGVQYF.

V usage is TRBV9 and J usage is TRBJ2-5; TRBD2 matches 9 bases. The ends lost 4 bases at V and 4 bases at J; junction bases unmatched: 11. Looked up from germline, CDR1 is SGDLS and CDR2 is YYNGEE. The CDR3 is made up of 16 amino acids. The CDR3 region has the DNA TGTGCCAGCAGCCCAGGGGGTAGCGGGAGCCGAGAGACCCAGTACTTC. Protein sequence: CASSPGGSGSRETQYF.